A selection of T cell receptor beta chains follows, all from one sample in a study of blood T cell repertoires in COVID-19. The table came from immunoSEQ multiplex PCR; TCRdb's copy has only in-frame clones and leaves some out. The repertoire holds fewer than 250,000 clones, around four fifths seen once, with approximately 4.5% in the top ten. Sequencing input: peripheral blood. Receptor source: a woman between 70 and 85 years old with acute or convalescent COVID-19. Each CDR3 is given with its conserved first and last residue. Fields, in order: V gene, J gene, CDR3 protein.

V: TRBV9
J: TRBJ1-6
CDR3: CASGAGWNSPLHF

V: TRBV7-8
J: TRBJ2-1
CDR3: CASSSKASGSSHSYNEQFF

V: TRBV6-5
J: TRBJ1-6
CDR3: CASRTVGVNSPLHF

V: TRBV29-1
J: TRBJ1-2
CDR3: CSSGAGVGYGYTF

V: TRBV27
J: TRBJ2-7
CDR3: CASSLSWLDRVSYEQYF

V: TRBV13
J: TRBJ1-1
CDR3: CASSLVRRMNTEAFF

V: TRBV27
J: TRBJ1-1
CDR3: CASREQGAGAEAFF

V: TRBV28
J: TRBJ2-7
CDR3: CASSLLGQGSYEQYF

V: TRBV4-1
J: TRBJ1-6
CDR3: CASSQEGGFGSPLHF

V: TRBV24-1
J: TRBJ1-5
CDR3: CATSDSLQDQPQHF

V: TRBV19
J: TRBJ1-2
CDR3: CATFRQGPPSDYGYTF

V: TRBV19
J: TRBJ1-4
CDR3: CASIQQGAREKLFF

V: TRBV6-2/TRBV6-3
J: TRBJ2-2
CDR3: CASSPTGGWTGELFF

V: TRBV6-2/TRBV6-3
J: TRBJ2-7
CDR3: CASSDGQKGTFYEQYF

V: TRBV7-9
J: TRBJ1-1
CDR3: CASNLSGGRGNTEAFF

V: TRBV18
J: TRBJ1-5
CDR3: CASGDIFNQPQHF

V: TRBV11-2
J: TRBJ1-1
CDR3: CASSLGLGAKAFF